The 3 T cell receptor beta chains presented below share a single source sample, sequenced in a study of shared clonotypes between healthy human individuals. Measured with immunoSEQ multiplex PCR; TCRdb has only the in-frame clones, and not every one. The data hold 500,000 to 550,000 clones, with roughly 95% observed a single time. Sequences were obtained from naive CD4+ T cells sorted from blood. The subset denotes: CD45RA+ positively selected. The receptors were sampled from a woman in her thirties in good health.

This rearrangement joins TRBV2 to TRBJ2-1, with 10 bases that match TRBD1. Trimming removed 4 bases from V and 2 bases from J; junction bases left unmatched: 5. CDR3 length equals 16 residues. CDR1 is SNHLY and CDR2 is FYNNEI in the germline V gene. The CDR3 loop reads CASSGMGQGTYNEQFF. In DNA form, the CDR3 reads TGTGCCAGCAGTGGGATGGGACAGGGGACCTACAATGAGCAGTTCTTC. Drawing the rest from reference TRBV2 and TRBJ2-1, the complete variable domain is EPEVTQTPSHQVTQMGQEVILRCVPISNHLYFYWYRQILGQKVEFLVSFYNNEISEKSEIFDDQFSVERPDGSNFTLKIRSTKLEDSAMYFCASSGMGQGTYNEQFFGPGTRLTVL.

The chain has TRBV9 and TRBJ2-7, with 8 bases identical to TRBD1. The CDR3 is 15 residues long. CDR1 is SGDLS and CDR2 is YYNGEE in the germline V gene. Trimming took 0 bases from V and 3 from J; bases not matched to a gene: 5. CDR3 sequence: CASSVATGGIYEQYF. The CDR3 DNA reads TGTGCCAGCAGCGTAGCTACAGGGGGAATCTACGAGCAGTACTTC.

This chain connects TRBV6-5 to TRBJ2-1; a weak D match, TRBD1 (6 bases). V was trimmed by 5 bases and J by 7 bases, leaving 12 bases between them. Germline V gene data show CDR1 as MNHEY and CDR2 as SVGAGI. CDR3 length: 13 residues. CDR3 coding DNA: TGTGCCAGCAGTCAACTTCAGGGGAATGAGCAGTTCTTC. Translation: CASSQLQGNEQFF.